This T cell receptor (beta chain) originates from a study of somatic mutations in cytotoxic T cells in rheumatoid arthritis. Study-level background: Follow-up sampling coincided with immunosuppressive therapy such as methotrexate, hydroxychloroquine and sulfasalazine. Flow sorting yielded some V beta antibody-stained T-cell populations at nearly 100% purity, among them V beta1+ cells sequenced for TCRB.

The germline CDR1 and CDR2 sequences are LGHNA and YSLEER. The V end was cut by 0 bases, the J end by 8 bases, with 14 bases between. The CDR3 consists of 16 residues. Repertoires were generated with immunoSEQ multiplex PCR, while TCRdb's copy carries only in-frame clones and drops some. Of about 4,800 clones in the sample, around 78% were seen once. The sample here was CD8+ T cells sorted from blood, taken at a follow-up visit. The chain links TRBV4-3 to TRBJ1-6; D possibly corresponds to TRBD1 (5 bases). This receptor was obtained from a man aged 35 to 55 with rheumatoid arthritis. As DNA, the CDR3 is TGCGCCAGCAGCCAAGACGTCGGGGACGGACATTCACCCCTCCACTTT. Translated, it gives CASSQDVGDGHSPLHF.